One T cell receptor beta chain is described in this entry. These data come from a study of blood T cell repertoires in COVID-19. The overall study: Spain, Italy and the United States supplied samples that represented acute and convalescent COVID-19.

CDR1 and CDR2 from the germline V gene are MDHEN and SYDVKM. The CDR3 runs to 15 residues. V lost 3 bases to trimming and J lost 2 bases, with 11 bases between them. As originally analysed: Scientists estimated how many nucleated cells there were by amplifying reference gene primers. TCRdb keeps only in-frame clones here, not all; method: immunoSEQ multiplex PCR. The V and J calls and the clone size are those of that table, but D and trimming were determined from the DNA. The sample lists roughly 200,000 clones, 90% occurring once. The source is a man aged 50 to 59 with acute or convalescent COVID-19. Specimen: peripheral blood. The chain carries TRBV28 and TRBJ1-3; tentatively, D is TRBD1 (6 bases). The CDR3 spells CASSLRDKPGNTIYF. Written as DNA, the CDR3 is TGTGCCAGCAGTTTGAGGGACAAGCCTGGAAACACCATATATTTT.